The following is a TCR beta chain sequence with its context. Original data processing: Amplifying reference gene primers gave estimates of nucleated cell counts. The table came from immunoSEQ multiplex PCR; TCRdb's copy has only in-frame clones and leaves some out. The V and J calls and clone size were taken over from that table, and D and trimming were inferred from the DNA. This table holds roughly 250,000 clones, 87% found once. This sample was taken from a study of blood T cell repertoires in COVID-19. About the study: The origin of the acute and convalescent COVID-19 samples was the United States, Italy and Spain. T cells, B-cell-depleted T cells, or PBMCs provided the cDNA or gDNA that served as material.

The participants were between roughly 18 and 89 years old and came from some 23 US areas. From germline, CDR1 is SGHVS and CDR2 FNYEAQ. V lost 0 bases and J lost 2; bases outside the gene matches: 5. The CDR3 consists of 17 residues. This receptor was obtained from a woman aged 25 to 39 with acute COVID-19. This sequence joins TRBV7-6 and TRBJ2-1; TRBD1 matches at 9 bases. Material for sequencing was PBMCs or T cells enriched from blood (not recorded which). The CDR3 nucleotides read TGTGCCAGCAGCTTAGCCAACAGGGGGCCAACCTACAATGAGCAGTTCTTC. It yields the protein CASSLANRGPTYNEQFF.